A single sample gave rise to the 15 T cell receptor beta chains below, sequenced in a study of CD8 T cells in ankylosing spondylitis. TCRdb re-analysed the 5' RACE reads in MiXCR, keeping a single row per CDR3 protein. This sample has approximately 260,000 distinct CDR3 sequences, with more than 15% found just once. Sequencing used blood, either unsorted or a sorted T cell fraction (not recorded which). These receptor sequences come from a male donor with ankylosing spondylitis or in good health (not recorded which).

The gene calls are TRBV19 and TRBJ2-1, with D possibly being TRBD1 (6 bases). The germline CDR1 and CDR2 sequences are LNHDA and SQIVND (reference sequence). The germline V and J ends were trimmed by 5 bases and 6 bases, with 20 bases remaining between them. The CDR3 consists of 16 residues. The CDR3 spells CASSSNRVYPSNEQFF. CDR3 nucleotides: TGTGCCAGTAGTTCCAACAGGGTATACCCTAGCAATGAGCAGTTCTTC. Filled out from reference TRBV19 and TRBJ2-1, the complete variable domain reads DGGITQSPKYLFRKEGQNVTLSCEQNLNHDAMYWYRQDPGQGLRLIYYSQIVNDFQKGDIAEGYSVSREKKESFPLTVTSAQKNPTAFYLCASSSNRVYPSNEQFFGPGTRLTVL.

This clonotype has only a few counts. The chain is built from TRBV4-2 and TRBJ2-1; 8 positions match TRBD2. The V segment lost 3 bases and the J segment 3 bases; nucleotides outside the gene matches: 4. This CDR3 has 15 amino acids. Germline values: CDR1 LGHNA, CDR2 YNFKEQ. DNA of the CDR3: TGTGCCAGCAGCCACCCGGGACTAGTCTACAATGAGCAGTTCTTC. Translating it yields CASSHPGLVYNEQFF.

This clonotype turned up a few times. J is TRBJ2-3 and V is TRBV9, with D possibly being TRBD1 (6 bases). Germline CDR1 and CDR2: SGDLS and YYNGEE. The V gene lost 0 bases and the J gene lost 2 bases, with 7 bases spanning the gap. The CDR3 extends over 14 amino acids. The CDR3 DNA follows: TGTGCCAGCAGCGTAGAGGGGGACACAGATACGCAGTATTTT. Translating gives CASSVEGDTDTQYF.

The V gene is TRBV12-5, the J gene TRBJ2-7; TRBD1 aligns across 9 bases. The CDR3 runs 15 residues. Germline loops: CDR1 LGHNT, CDR2 FRNRAP. The V segment lost 4 bases and the J segment 4 bases; nucleotides outside the gene matches: 8. CDR3 residues: CASGSAGTGFYEQYF. CDR3 DNA sequence: TGTGCTAGTGGTTCCGCCGGGACAGGGTTTTACGAGCAGTACTTC.

This clonotype showed up many times. V is TRBV7-6 and J is TRBJ2-2, with D hard to call. The CDR3 contains 16 residues. CDR1 and CDR2 from the germline V gene are SGHVS and FNYEAQ. The germline V and J ends were trimmed by 5 bases and 6 bases, with 19 bases remaining between them. CDR3 sequence (DNA): TGTGCCAGCAGCGCCCCCCCTGAGGCTGGCTCCGGGGAGCTGTTTTTT. Protein product: CASSAPPEAGSGELFF.

A remark on this clonotype: Being one base from a much bigger clone, this may be a read error. This chain uses TRBV5-5 with TRBJ2-5, with 8 bases that match TRBD1. This CDR3 has 15 residues. Germline CDR1 SGHKS, CDR2 YYEKEE (reference sequence). The CDR3 DNA reads as TGTGCCAGCAGCCCCGGACAGGGATGGGAAGAGTCCCAGTACTTC. This sequence encodes CASSPGQGWEESQYF. Full variable domain (outside the CDR3, taken from reference TRBV5-5 and TRBJ2-5): DAGVTQSPTHLIKTRGQQVTLRCSPISGHKSVSWYQQVLGQGPQFIFQYYEKEERGRGNFPDRFSARQFPNYSSELNVNALLLGDSALYLCASSPGQGWEESQYFGPGTRLLVL.

This clonotype was observed a handful of times. V gene TRBV7-2 combines with J gene TRBJ2-2; D remains unclear. CDR3 length: 12 amino acids. V gave up 0 bases and J gave up 10 bases, with 6 bases separating them. Germline V gene data show CDR1 as SGHTA and CDR2 as FQGNSA. The CDR3 here is CASSLADQELFF. The CDR3 bases are TGTGCCAGCAGCTTAGCCGATCAGGAGCTGTTTTTT.

The CDR3 protein is CSVEVGDGYPNEQFF. CDR3 in DNA: TGCAGCGTTGAAGTAGGGGACGGCTACCCTAATGAGCAGTTCTTC. The chain carries TRBV29-1 and TRBJ2-1; D is perhaps TRBD1 or TRBD2 (5 bases each). The CDR3 is 15 residues long. CDR1 and CDR2 (germline): SQVTM, ANQGSEA. Trimming pared 1 base from V and 7 bases from J, leaving 17 bases between.

V usage is TRBV15 and J usage is TRBJ2-1, with D possibly matching TRBD2 (5 bases). Trimming cost V 8 bases and J 2 bases, with 10 bases left between them. CDR1 and CDR2 (germline): LNHNV, YYDKDF (reference sequence). CDR3 length: 13 residues. The CDR3 DNA reads as TGTGCCACCCGGCCGAGGGCCTACAATGAGCAGTTCTTC. Amino acid sequence: CATRPRAYNEQFF.

V usage is TRBV4-2 and J usage is TRBJ2-1; 13 positions agree with TRBD2. This CDR3 has 15 amino acids. Losses at the gene ends were 4 bases for V and 8 bases for J; bases not matched to a gene: 5. Per germline, CDR1 LGHNA and CDR2 YNFKEQ. Here the CDR3 reads CASSRGTSGTDEQFF. In DNA, the CDR3 is TGTGCCAGCAGCCGCGGGACTAGCGGGACCGATGAGCAGTTCTTC.

This clonotype was found many times. V gene TRBV25-1 combines with J gene TRBJ2-2, with a possible D match to TRBD1 (5 bases). Trimming pared 6 bases from V and 6 bases from J, leaving 14 bases between. In germline, CDR1 is MGHDK, CDR2 SYGVNS. The CDR3 has 14 amino acids. This CDR3 reads CASRGHTTAGELFF. CDR3 coding DNA: TGTGCCAGCAGGGGGCACACAACGGCCGGGGAGCTGTTTTTT.

This clonotype was counted at least ten times. This chain links TRBV20-1 with TRBJ2-1, with 10 bases identical to TRBD1. This CDR3 has 15 residues. V was pared by 1 base and J by 7 bases, with 7 bases of the junction left unmatched. Germline values: CDR1 DFQATT, CDR2 SNEGSKA (reference sequence). The CDR3 sequence: CSARVPGQGRNEQFF. The CDR3 DNA sequence: TGCAGTGCTAGAGTTCCGGGACAGGGGAGGAATGAGCAGTTCTTC.

This clonotype was counted at least ten times. V is TRBV9 and J is TRBJ1-2; TRBD1 might be the D (6 bases). V was shortened by 3 bases and J by 5 bases, with 17 bases between the two germline ends. From germline, CDR1 is SGDLS and CDR2 YYNGEE. This CDR3 is 15 amino acids long. The chain's CDR3 is CASSGTTGLAYGYTF. The CDR3 DNA reads as TGTGCCAGCAGCGGAACTACAGGGTTGGCGTATGGCTACACCTTC. The full variable domain, rest sourced from reference TRBV9 and TRBJ1-2, is DSGVTQTPKHLITATGQRVTLRCSPRSGDLSVYWYQQSLDQGLQFLIQYYNGEERAKGNILERFSAQQFPDLHSELNLSSLELGDSALYFCASSGTTGLAYGYTFGSGTRLTVV.

Only a few counts were recorded for this clonotype. This chain uses TRBV4-2 with TRBJ1-4, with 7 nucleotides matching TRBD1. The germline V gene encodes CDR1 LGHNA and CDR2 YNFKEQ. The CDR3 is 18 amino acids. V lost 0 bases, J lost 4 bases, and 11 bases stayed unmatched. The CDR3 sequence: CASSQDLSGTDLNEKLFF. The CDR3 nucleotides read TGTGCCAGCAGCCAAGATCTCAGCGGGACAGATCTTAATGAAAAACTGTTTTTT.

The V call is TRBV4-1, the J call TRBJ2-5, with D possibly matching TRBD2 (5 bases). V was clipped by 1 base and J by 7 bases, with 19 bases between them. The CDR3 runs to 16 residues. The germline V gene has CDR1 MGHRA and CDR2 YSYEKL. The CDR3 loop reads CASSQVPLAGESTQYF. DNA of the CDR3: TGCGCCAGCAGCCAAGTGCCTCTAGCTGGAGAGTCGACCCAGTACTTC.